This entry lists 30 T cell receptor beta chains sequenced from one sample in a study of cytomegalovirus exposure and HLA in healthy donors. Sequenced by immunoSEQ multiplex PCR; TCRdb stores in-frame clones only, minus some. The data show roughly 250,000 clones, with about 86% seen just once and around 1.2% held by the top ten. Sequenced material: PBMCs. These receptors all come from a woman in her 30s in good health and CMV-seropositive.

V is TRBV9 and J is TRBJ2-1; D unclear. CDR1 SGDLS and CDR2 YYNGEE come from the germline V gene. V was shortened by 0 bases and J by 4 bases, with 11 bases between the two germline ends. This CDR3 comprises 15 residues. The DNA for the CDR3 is TGTGCCAGCAGCGTAGACATAGCTTGGTACAATGAGCAGTTCTTC. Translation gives CASSVDIAWYNEQFF.

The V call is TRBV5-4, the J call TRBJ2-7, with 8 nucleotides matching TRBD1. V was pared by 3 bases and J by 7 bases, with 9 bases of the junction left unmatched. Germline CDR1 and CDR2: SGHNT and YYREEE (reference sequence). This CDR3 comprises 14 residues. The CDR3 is CASSWGQDAGEQYF. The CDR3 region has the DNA TGTGCCAGCAGCTGGGGACAGGACGCGGGGGAGCAGTACTTC. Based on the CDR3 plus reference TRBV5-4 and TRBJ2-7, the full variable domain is ETGVTQSPTHLIKTRGQQVTLRCSSQSGHNTVSWYQQALGQGPQFIFQYYREEENGRGNFPPRFSGLQFPNYSSELNVNALELDDSALYLCASSWGQDAGEQYFGPGTRLTVT.

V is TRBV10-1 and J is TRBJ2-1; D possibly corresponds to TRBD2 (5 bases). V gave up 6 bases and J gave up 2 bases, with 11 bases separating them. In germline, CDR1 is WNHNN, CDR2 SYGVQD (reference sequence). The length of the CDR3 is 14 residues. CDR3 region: CASSPAATYNEQFF. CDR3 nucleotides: TGCGCCAGCAGCCCAGCGGCGACCTACAATGAGCAGTTCTTC.

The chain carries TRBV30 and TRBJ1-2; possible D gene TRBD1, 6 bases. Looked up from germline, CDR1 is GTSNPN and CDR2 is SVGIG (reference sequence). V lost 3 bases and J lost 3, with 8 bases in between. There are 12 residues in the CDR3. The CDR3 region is CAWRGGDYGYTF. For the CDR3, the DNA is TGTGCCTGGAGAGGGGGGGACTATGGCTACACCTTC.

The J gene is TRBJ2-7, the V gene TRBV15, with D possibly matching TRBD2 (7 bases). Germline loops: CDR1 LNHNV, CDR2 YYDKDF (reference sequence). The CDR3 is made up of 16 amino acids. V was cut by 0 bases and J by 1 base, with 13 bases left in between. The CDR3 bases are TGTGCCACCAGCAGAGACACGGGGGGCGCGTCCTACGAGCAGTACTTC. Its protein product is CATSRDTGGASYEQYF.

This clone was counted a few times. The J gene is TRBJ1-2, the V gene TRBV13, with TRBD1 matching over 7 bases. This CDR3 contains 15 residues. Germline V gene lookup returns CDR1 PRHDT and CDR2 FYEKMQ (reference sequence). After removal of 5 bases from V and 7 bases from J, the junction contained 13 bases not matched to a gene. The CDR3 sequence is CASSETLQGQRGYTF. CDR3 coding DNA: TGTGCCAGCAGCGAGACCCTACAGGGGCAGCGTGGCTACACCTTC.

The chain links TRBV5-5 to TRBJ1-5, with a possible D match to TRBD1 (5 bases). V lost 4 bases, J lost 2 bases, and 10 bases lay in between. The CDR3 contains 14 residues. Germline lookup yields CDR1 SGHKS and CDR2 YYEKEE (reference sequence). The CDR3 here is CASSAGSGNQPQHF. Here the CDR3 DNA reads TGTGCCAGCAGCGCAGGGTCGGGCAATCAGCCCCAGCATTTT.

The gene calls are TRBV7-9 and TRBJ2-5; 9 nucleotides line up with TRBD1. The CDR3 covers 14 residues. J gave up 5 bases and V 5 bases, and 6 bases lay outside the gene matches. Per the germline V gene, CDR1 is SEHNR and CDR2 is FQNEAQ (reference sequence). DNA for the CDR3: TGTGCCAGCAGCCCAACAGGGGGCGCGGAGACCCAGTACTTC. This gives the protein CASSPTGGAETQYF.

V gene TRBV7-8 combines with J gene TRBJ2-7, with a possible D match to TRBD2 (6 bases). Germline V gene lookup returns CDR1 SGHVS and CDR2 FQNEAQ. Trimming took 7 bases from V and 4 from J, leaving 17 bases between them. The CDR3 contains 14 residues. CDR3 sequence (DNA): TGTGCCAGCACCCTACTGGGGGGTAGATACGAGCAGTACTTC. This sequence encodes CASTLLGGRYEQYF.

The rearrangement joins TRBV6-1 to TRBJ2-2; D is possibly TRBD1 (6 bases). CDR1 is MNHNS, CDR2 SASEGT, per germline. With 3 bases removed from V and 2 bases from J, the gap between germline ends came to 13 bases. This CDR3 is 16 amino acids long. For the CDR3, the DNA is TGTGCCAGCAGTGAGTTGAGGGGGAGTAACACCGGGGAGCTGTTTTTT. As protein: CASSELRGSNTGELFF.

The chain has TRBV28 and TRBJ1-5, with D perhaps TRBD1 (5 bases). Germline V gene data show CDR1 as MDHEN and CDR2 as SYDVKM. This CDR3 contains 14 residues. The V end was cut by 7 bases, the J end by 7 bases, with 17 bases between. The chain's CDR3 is CASTIQVVGQPQHF. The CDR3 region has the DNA TGTGCCAGCACTATACAGGTCGTTGGGCAGCCCCAGCATTTT.

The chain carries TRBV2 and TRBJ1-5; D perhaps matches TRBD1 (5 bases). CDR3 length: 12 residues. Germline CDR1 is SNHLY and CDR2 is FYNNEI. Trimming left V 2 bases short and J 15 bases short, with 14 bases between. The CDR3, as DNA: TGTGCCAGCAGTGAAATCCCCGCAGGGCGGCATTTT. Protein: CASSEIPAGRHF.

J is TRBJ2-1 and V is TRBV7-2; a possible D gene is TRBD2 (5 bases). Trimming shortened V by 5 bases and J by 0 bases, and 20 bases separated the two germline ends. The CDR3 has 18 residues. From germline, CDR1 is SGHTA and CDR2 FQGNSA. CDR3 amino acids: CASSPLGAEISSYNEQFF. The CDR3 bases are TGTGCCAGCAGCCCACTTGGAGCGGAAATAAGCTCCTACAATGAGCAGTTCTTC.

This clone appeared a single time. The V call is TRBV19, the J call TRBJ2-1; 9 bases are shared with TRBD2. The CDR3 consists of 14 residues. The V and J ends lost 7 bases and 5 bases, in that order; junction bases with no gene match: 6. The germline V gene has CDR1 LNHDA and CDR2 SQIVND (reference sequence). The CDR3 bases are TGTGCCAGTAAGGCGGGAGGGCCCCACAATGAGCAGTTCTTC. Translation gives CASKAGGPHNEQFF.

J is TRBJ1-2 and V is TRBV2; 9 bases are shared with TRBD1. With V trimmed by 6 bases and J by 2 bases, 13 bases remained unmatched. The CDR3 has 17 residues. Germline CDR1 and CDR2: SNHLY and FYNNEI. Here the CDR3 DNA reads TGTGCCAGCAGGGGCGGGACAGGGCCCCGAAAAAACTATGGCTACACCTTC. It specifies CASRGGTGPRKNYGYTF.

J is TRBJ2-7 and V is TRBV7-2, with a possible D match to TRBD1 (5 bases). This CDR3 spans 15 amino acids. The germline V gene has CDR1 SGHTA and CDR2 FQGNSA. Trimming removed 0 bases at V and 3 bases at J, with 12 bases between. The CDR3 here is CASSLAQGLGYEQYF. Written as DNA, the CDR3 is TGTGCCAGCAGCTTAGCTCAGGGTTTAGGCTACGAGCAGTACTTC.

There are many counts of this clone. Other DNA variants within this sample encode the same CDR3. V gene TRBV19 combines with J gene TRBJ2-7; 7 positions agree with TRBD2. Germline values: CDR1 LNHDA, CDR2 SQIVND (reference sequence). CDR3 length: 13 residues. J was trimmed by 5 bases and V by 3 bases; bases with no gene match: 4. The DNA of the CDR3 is TGTGCCAGTAGTATCGGGGAGGGTAACGAGCAGTACTTC. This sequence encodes CASSIGEGNEQYF.

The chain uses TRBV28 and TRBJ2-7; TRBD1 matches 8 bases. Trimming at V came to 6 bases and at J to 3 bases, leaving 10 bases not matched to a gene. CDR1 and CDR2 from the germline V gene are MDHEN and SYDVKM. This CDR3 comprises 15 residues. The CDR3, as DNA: TGTGCCAGCAGGCAAGACAGGGGTATACTCTACGAGCAGTACTTC. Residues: CASRQDRGILYEQYF.

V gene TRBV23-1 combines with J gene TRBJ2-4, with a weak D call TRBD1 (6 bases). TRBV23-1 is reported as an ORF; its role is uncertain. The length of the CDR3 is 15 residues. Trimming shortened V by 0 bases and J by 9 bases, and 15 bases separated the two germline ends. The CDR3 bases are TGCGCCAGCAGTCAATCGGGTGGGAAAGGGGGCATTCAGTACTTC. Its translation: CASSQSGGKGGIQYF.

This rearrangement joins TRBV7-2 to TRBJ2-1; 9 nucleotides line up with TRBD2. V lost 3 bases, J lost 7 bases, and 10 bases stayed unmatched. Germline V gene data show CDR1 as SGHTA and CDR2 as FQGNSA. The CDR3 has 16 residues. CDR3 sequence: CASSLGLAGRGNEQFF. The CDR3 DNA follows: TGTGCCAGCAGCTTGGGCCTAGCGGGGCGTGGGAATGAGCAGTTCTTC. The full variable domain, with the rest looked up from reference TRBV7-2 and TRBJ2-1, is GAGVSQSPSNKVTEKGKDVELRCDPISGHTALYWYRQSLGQGLEFLIYFQGNSAPDKSGLPSDRFSAERTGGSVSTLTIQRTQQEDSAVYLCASSLGLAGRGNEQFFGPGTRLTVL.

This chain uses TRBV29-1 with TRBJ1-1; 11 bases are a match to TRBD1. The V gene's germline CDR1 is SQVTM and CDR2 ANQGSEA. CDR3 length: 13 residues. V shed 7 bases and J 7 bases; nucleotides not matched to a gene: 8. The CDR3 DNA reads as TGCAGCGCACTAGGACAGGGGGCAGTTGAAGCTTTCTTT. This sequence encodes CSALGQGAVEAFF.

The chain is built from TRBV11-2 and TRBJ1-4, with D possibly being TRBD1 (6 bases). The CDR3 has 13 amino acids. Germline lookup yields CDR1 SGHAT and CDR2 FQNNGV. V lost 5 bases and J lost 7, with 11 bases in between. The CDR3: CASSEQGSEKLFF. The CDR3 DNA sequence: TGTGCCAGCAGCGAACAGGGAAGTGAAAAACTGTTTTTT.

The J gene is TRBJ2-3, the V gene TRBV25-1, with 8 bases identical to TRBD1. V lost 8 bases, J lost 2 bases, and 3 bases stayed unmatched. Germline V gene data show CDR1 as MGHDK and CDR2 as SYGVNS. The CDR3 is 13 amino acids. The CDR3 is CASRDRLTDTQYF. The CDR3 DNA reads TGTGCCAGCCGGGACAGGCTCACAGATACGCAGTATTTT.

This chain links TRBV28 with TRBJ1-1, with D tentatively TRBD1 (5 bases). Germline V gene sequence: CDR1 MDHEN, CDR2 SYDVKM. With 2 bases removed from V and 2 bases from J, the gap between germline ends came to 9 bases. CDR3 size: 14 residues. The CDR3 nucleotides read TGTGCCAGCAGTTTACGACAGCCAAACACTGAAGCTTTCTTT. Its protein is CASSLRQPNTEAFF.

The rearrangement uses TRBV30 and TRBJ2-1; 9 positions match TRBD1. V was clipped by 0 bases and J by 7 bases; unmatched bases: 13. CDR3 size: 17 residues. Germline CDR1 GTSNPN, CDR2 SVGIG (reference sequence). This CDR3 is CAWSVIILGTGQNEQFF. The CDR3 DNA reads TGTGCCTGGAGTGTAATTATTTTGGGGACAGGGCAGAATGAGCAGTTCTTC.

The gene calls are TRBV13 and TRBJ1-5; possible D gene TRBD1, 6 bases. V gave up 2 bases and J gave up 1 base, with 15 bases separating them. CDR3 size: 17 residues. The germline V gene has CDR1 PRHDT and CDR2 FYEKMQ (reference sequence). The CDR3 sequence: CASSLRGGKVSNQPQHF. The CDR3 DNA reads TGTGCCAGCAGCTTAAGGGGGGGCAAGGTGAGCAATCAGCCCCAGCATTTT.

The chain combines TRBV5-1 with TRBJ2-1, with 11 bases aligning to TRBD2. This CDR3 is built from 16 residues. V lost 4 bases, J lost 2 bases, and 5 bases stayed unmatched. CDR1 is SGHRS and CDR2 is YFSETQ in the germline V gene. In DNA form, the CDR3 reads TGCGCCAGCAGCCTGACGACTAGCGGGGCCTACAATGAGCAGTTCTTC. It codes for CASSLTTSGAYNEQFF.

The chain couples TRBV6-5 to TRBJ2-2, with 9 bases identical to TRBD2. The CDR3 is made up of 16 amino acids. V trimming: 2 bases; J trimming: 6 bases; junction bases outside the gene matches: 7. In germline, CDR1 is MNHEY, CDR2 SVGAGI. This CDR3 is CASSYDRAGGSGELFF. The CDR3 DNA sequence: TGTGCCAGCAGTTACGATCGAGCGGGAGGATCCGGGGAGCTGTTTTTT.

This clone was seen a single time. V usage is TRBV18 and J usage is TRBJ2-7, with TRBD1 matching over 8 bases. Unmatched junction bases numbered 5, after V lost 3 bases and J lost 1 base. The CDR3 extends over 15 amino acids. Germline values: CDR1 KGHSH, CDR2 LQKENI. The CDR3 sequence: CASSPGQGISYEQYF. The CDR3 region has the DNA TGTGCCAGCTCACCCGGACAGGGAATATCCTACGAGCAGTACTTC.

CDR3 loop: CASSLGLAGETQYF. CDR3 DNA: TGTGCCAGCAGCTTAGGGCTAGCGGGAGAGACCCAGTACTTC. This chain links TRBV7-9 with TRBJ2-5; TRBD2 aligns across 8 bases. CDR3 length: 14 residues. V lost 1 base to trimming and J lost 4 bases; unmatched junction nucleotides: 2. In germline, CDR1 is SEHNR, CDR2 FQNEAQ (reference sequence).